The 28 T cell receptor beta chains below all came from one sample that was sequenced in a study of blood T cell repertoires in COVID-19. Sequenced by immunoSEQ multiplex PCR; TCRdb stores in-frame clones only, minus some. The table shows 110,000 to 150,000 clones, with 86% occurring only once. Sequenced input: PBMCs or T cells enriched from blood (not recorded which). Receptors were obtained from a man aged 45-65 years who had recovered from COVID-19.

This clone was counted only a few times. The rearrangement links TRBV15 to TRBJ1-2, with D unresolved. Germline V gene sequence: CDR1 LNHNV, CDR2 YYDKDF (reference sequence). The CDR3 is 14 amino acids. V gave up 0 bases and J gave up 8 bases, with 13 bases separating them. The CDR3 DNA is TGTGCCACCAGCAGAGACTTAGCTGAGAAAGGCTACACCTTC. This translates into CATSRDLAEKGYTF.

As to this clone: Other nucleotide sequences from this sample produce the same CDR3. The gene calls are TRBV7-2 and TRBJ1-5, with 7 bases identical to TRBD1. With V trimmed by 5 bases and J by 4 bases, 2 bases remained unmatched. Germline assignment: CDR1 SGHTA and CDR2 FQGNSA. This CDR3 has 13 residues. CDR3 sequence (DNA): TGTGCCAGCAGCCTACAGGGGAATCAGCCCCAGCATTTT. This translates into CASSLQGNQPQHF.

This chain links TRBV4-1 with TRBJ1-2, with TRBD1 matching 7 bases. Per germline, CDR1 MGHRA and CDR2 YSYEKL. V lost 6 bases to trimming and J lost 3 bases; unmatched junction nucleotides: 10. This CDR3 region has 15 residues. CDR3 nucleotide sequence: TGCGCCAGCAGTCATCTCCACAGGGGTGACTATGGCTACACCTTC. Protein product: CASSHLHRGDYGYTF.

The chain carries TRBV25-1 and TRBJ1-3, with D unresolved. The CDR3 is made up of 16 amino acids. The germline V gene has CDR1 MGHDK and CDR2 SYGVNS. V lost 2 bases and J lost 0, with 11 bases in between. CDR3 nucleotide sequence: TGTGCCAGCAGTGAACGCATCGAGAGCTCTGGAAACACCATATATTTT. It is translated as CASSERIESSGNTIYF.

The V and J genes are TRBV6-2 or TRBV6-3 and TRBJ1-5; perhaps TRBD1 as D (5 bases). Germline values: CDR1 MNHEY, CDR2 SVGEGT. The CDR3 contains 16 residues. V was cut by 6 bases and J by 1 base, with 16 bases left in between. Here the CDR3 DNA reads TGTGCCAGCAGCCGCGGCGGGGCCCGAAGCAATCAGCCCCAGCATTTT. It is translated as CASSRGGARSNQPQHF.

The chain has TRBV18 and TRBJ1-2; 8 positions match TRBD1. V shed 4 bases and J 5 bases; nucleotides not matched to a gene: 12. Per the germline V gene, CDR1 is KGHSH and CDR2 is LQKENI. The CDR3 is 16 residues long. CDR3 coding DNA: TGTGCCAGCTCACGTGACCGACAGGGGAAGGGATATGGCTACACCTTC. Translated, it gives CASSRDRQGKGYGYTF.

The chain links TRBV5-4 to TRBJ1-2; 8 bases agree with TRBD1. The CDR3 sequence is 16 residues long. J was trimmed by 2 bases and V by 1 base; bases with no gene match: 7. Looked up from germline, CDR1 is SGHNT and CDR2 is YYREEE (reference sequence). The CDR3 spells CASSLFAGQGNYGYTF. CDR3 nucleotides: TGTGCCAGCAGCTTGTTCGCCGGACAGGGCAACTATGGCTACACCTTC.

V is TRBV2 and J is TRBJ2-5, with TRBD1 matching over 11 bases. Germline V CDR1 and CDR2: SNHLY, FYNNEI. This CDR3 comprises 15 residues. J lost 1 base, V lost 6 bases, and 4 bases had no gene match. Written as DNA, the CDR3 is TGTGCCAGCAGAGGACAGGGGGCGATCCAAGAGACCCAGTACTTC. Its translation is CASRGQGAIQETQYF.

The chain joins TRBV30 to TRBJ2-7, with D perhaps TRBD1 (6 bases). Per germline, CDR1 GTSNPN and CDR2 SVGIG (reference sequence). CDR3 length equals 14 residues. Trimming shortened V by 1 base and J by 2 bases, and 12 bases separated the two germline ends. CDR3 in amino acids: CAWSAEQGTYEQYF. The CDR3 DNA follows: TGTGCCTGGAGTGCCGAACAGGGAACCTACGAGCAGTACTTC. Combining the CDR3 with reference TRBV30 and TRBJ2-7 gives the whole variable domain SQTIHQWPATLVQPVGSPLSLECTVEGTSNPNLYWYRQAAGRGLQLLFYSVGIGQISSEVPQNLSASRPQDRQFILSSKKLLLSDSGFYLCAWSAEQGTYEQYFGPGTRLTVT.

The chain couples TRBV5-4 to TRBJ2-3; 7 positions match TRBD1. This CDR3 spans 15 amino acids. Unmatched junction bases numbered 4, after V lost 3 bases and J lost 0 bases. The V gene's germline CDR1 is SGHNT and CDR2 YYREEE (reference sequence). The CDR3: CASSSRQGSTDTQYF. For the CDR3, the DNA is TGTGCCAGCAGCTCCAGACAGGGTAGCACAGATACGCAGTATTTT. The full variable domain, rest sourced from reference TRBV5-4 and TRBJ2-3, is ETGVTQSPTHLIKTRGQQVTLRCSSQSGHNTVSWYQQALGQGPQFIFQYYREEENGRGNFPPRFSGLQFPNYSSELNVNALELDDSALYLCASSSRQGSTDTQYFGPGTRLTVL.

V is TRBV5-6 and J is TRBJ1-2; TRBD1 matches at 9 bases. The CDR3 is 12 amino acids. CDR1 SGHDT and CDR2 YYEEEE come from the germline V gene. The ends lost 3 bases at V and 8 bases at J; junction bases unmatched: 2. CDR3: CASSWTGEGYTF. The CDR3 DNA sequence: TGTGCCAGCAGCTGGACAGGGGAAGGCTACACCTTC.

The CDR3 reads CASSPRGGSSYNEQFF. DNA for the CDR3: TGCGCCAGCAGCCCACGGGGGGGCAGCTCCTACAATGAGCAGTTCTTC. V gene TRBV5-1 combines with J gene TRBJ2-1, with 8 bases that match TRBD2. CDR3 length: 16 amino acids. Germline V CDR1 and CDR2: SGHRS, YFSETQ. J lost 0 bases, V lost 4 bases, and 6 bases had no gene match.

The chain links TRBV12-3 or TRBV12-4 to TRBJ2-3; 15 positions match TRBD2. The V segment lost 6 bases and the J segment 11 bases; nucleotides outside the gene matches: 0. The CDR3 contains 12 residues. The CDR3 DNA reads as TGTGCCAGCAGGGGACTAGCGGGAGGGCAGTATTTT. Translated, it gives CASRGLAGGQYF.

The chain is built from TRBV28 and TRBJ2-1; TRBD2 agrees at 7 bases. Germline V gene data show CDR1 as MDHEN and CDR2 as SYDVKM. The CDR3 totals 19 residues. The trim removed 6 bases at V and 0 bases at J, leaving 17 bases unmatched. The CDR3: CASSQSISTSASSYNEQFF. The CDR3 bases are TGTGCCAGCAGCCAATCAATAAGCACTAGCGCGAGCTCCTACAATGAGCAGTTCTTC.

The V call is TRBV5-1, the J call TRBJ1-4; 9 bases fit TRBD1. With 5 bases clipped from V and 5 bases from J, the junction kept 7 bases outside the gene matches. The germline V gene encodes CDR1 SGHRS and CDR2 YFSETQ. CDR3 length: 15 amino acids. The CDR3: CASRVTGGRNEKLFF. The CDR3 region has the DNA TGCGCCAGCAGAGTGACAGGGGGTAGGAATGAAAAACTGTTTTTT.

The chain links TRBV27 to TRBJ2-2, with D perhaps TRBD2 (6 bases). V was shortened by 2 bases and J by 5 bases, with 12 bases between the two germline ends. The germline gives CDR1 MNHEY, CDR2 SMNVEV (reference sequence). The length of the CDR3 is 15 residues. CDR3 DNA sequence: TGTGCCAGCAGTTTACGCGGGGTCGGAACCGGGGAGCTGTTTTTT. Protein sequence: CASSLRGVGTGELFF.

This chain uses TRBV5-1 with TRBJ2-5; D is possibly TRBD2 (6 bases). Trimming took 4 bases from V and 1 from J, leaving 11 bases between them. The CDR3 has 14 residues. CDR1 SGHRS and CDR2 YFSETQ come from the germline V gene. The CDR3 DNA follows: TGCGCCAGCAGCGTGGGACTCTCCCAAGAGACCCAGTACTTC. Its protein is CASSVGLSQETQYF.

This chain joins TRBV18 and TRBJ1-1; D is unresolved. Germline CDR1 KGHSH, CDR2 LQKENI. V lost 5 bases, J lost 1 base, and 8 bases lay in between. The CDR3 is 13 amino acids. The DNA of the CDR3 is TGTGCCAGCTCAGCCGACAAGAACACTGAAGCTTTCTTT. It encodes CASSADKNTEAFF.

The chain joins TRBV7-6 to TRBJ2-1, with 12 bases aligning to TRBD2. This CDR3 has 16 residues. Germline V lookup: CDR1 SGHVS, CDR2 FNYEAQ. V lost 1 base to trimming and J lost 7 bases; unmatched junction nucleotides: 5. CDR3: CASSLVTSGRPNEQFF. In DNA, the CDR3 is TGTGCCAGCAGCTTAGTCACTAGCGGGAGGCCTAATGAGCAGTTCTTC.

V gene TRBV9 combines with J gene TRBJ1-3, with D perhaps TRBD1 (6 bases). The CDR3 covers 18 residues. Germline CDR1 is SGDLS and CDR2 is YYNGEE. Trimming shortened V by 4 bases and J by 0 bases, and 20 bases separated the two germline ends. CDR3 protein: CASSIRGGGASSGNTIYF. The DNA of the CDR3 is TGTGCCAGCAGCATTAGAGGAGGGGGGGCGTCCTCTGGAAACACCATATATTTT.

A few counts support this clone. This chain connects TRBV19 to TRBJ1-5, with 7 positions matching TRBD1. J lost 7 bases, V lost 6 bases, and 9 bases had no gene match. There are 14 residues in the CDR3. Germline V lookup: CDR1 LNHDA, CDR2 SQIVND (reference sequence). The CDR3 region is CASSIQGGRQPQHF. The CDR3 nucleotides read TGTGCCAGTAGCATTCAGGGGGGAAGGCAGCCCCAGCATTTT. The whole variable domain, filled in from reference TRBV19 and TRBJ1-5, reads DGGITQSPKYLFRKEGQNVTLSCEQNLNHDAMYWYRQDPGQGLRLIYYSQIVNDFQKGDIAEGYSVSREKKESFPLTVTSAQKNPTAFYLCASSIQGGRQPQHFGDGTRLSIL.

The chain combines TRBV7-9 with TRBJ1-5; 7 bases agree with TRBD1. With V trimmed by 5 bases and J by 7 bases, 5 bases remained unmatched. The CDR3 covers 13 residues. Per germline, CDR1 SEHNR and CDR2 FQNEAQ (reference sequence). The CDR3 nucleotides read TGTGCCAGCAGCCAGGGGGACCGCCAGCCCCAGCATTTT. Protein product: CASSQGDRQPQHF.

The V and J genes are TRBV6-2 or TRBV6-3 and TRBJ1-1; D is uncertain. The germline V gene has CDR1 MNHEY and CDR2 SVGEGT. The V and J ends lost 2 bases and 9 bases respectively, with 7 bases between them. There are 11 residues in the CDR3. The CDR3 region has the DNA TGTGCCAGCAGTTACGGACTCCAAGCTTTCTTT. Translation: CASSYGLQAFF.

This chain links TRBV6-2 or TRBV6-3 with TRBJ2-1; D might be TRBD2 (6 bases). V dropped 0 bases and J dropped 7 bases, with 7 bases sitting between them. From germline, CDR1 is MNHEY and CDR2 SVGEGT. This CDR3 comprises 13 residues. In DNA, the CDR3 is TGTGCCAGCAGTTACTCGCGGGGTAATGAGCAGTTCTTC. Translation gives CASSYSRGNEQFF.

This sequence joins TRBV7-8 and TRBJ1-2; D not resolved. Looked up from germline, CDR1 is SGHVS and CDR2 is FQNEAQ. The CDR3 has 15 amino acids. Trimming took 0 bases from V and 6 from J, leaving 14 bases between them. CDR3 amino acids: CASSLAVSIVDGYTF. CDR3 sequence (DNA): TGTGCCAGCAGCTTAGCGGTCTCAATAGTAGATGGCTACACCTTC.

There are a few counts of this clone. This sequence joins TRBV19 and TRBJ2-1, with D possibly matching TRBD2 (6 bases). The CDR3 loop spans 13 amino acids. The germline V gene has CDR1 LNHDA and CDR2 SQIVND (reference sequence). Between the trimmed V and J ends, which lost 8 bases and 1 base, there was a span of 9 bases. CDR3 protein: CASQAGSYNEQFF. CDR3 coding DNA: TGTGCCAGTCAGGCGGGGTCCTACAATGAGCAGTTCTTC.

Points on this clone: This sample includes further DNA sequences coding for the same CDR3. The rearrangement links TRBV5-1 to TRBJ2-5, with 7 positions matching TRBD2. With 0 bases clipped from V and 1 base from J, the junction kept 3 bases outside the gene matches. This CDR3 spans 15 amino acids. Germline V gives CDR1 SGHRS, CDR2 YFSETQ. The DNA of the CDR3 is TGCGCCAGCAGCTTGGTGGCGGGAGTCCAAGAGACCCAGTACTTC. Translation: CASSLVAGVQETQYF. Combining the CDR3 with reference TRBV5-1 and TRBJ2-5 gives the whole variable domain KAGVTQTPRYLIKTRGQQVTLSCSPISGHRSVSWYQQTPGQGLQFLFEYFSETQRNKGNFPGRFSGRQFSNSRSEMNVSTLELGDSALYLCASSLVAGVQETQYFGPGTRLLVL.

A single count supports this clone. The chain has TRBV19 and TRBJ2-2, with 12 nucleotides matching TRBD1. The CDR3 covers 16 residues. Germline lookup yields CDR1 LNHDA and CDR2 SQIVND (reference sequence). The trim removed 9 bases at V and 1 base at J, leaving 6 bases unmatched. CDR3 amino acids: CASGRDRGLNTGELFF. CDR3 DNA: TGTGCCAGCGGCAGGGACAGGGGGCTGAACACCGGGGAGCTGTTTTTT.